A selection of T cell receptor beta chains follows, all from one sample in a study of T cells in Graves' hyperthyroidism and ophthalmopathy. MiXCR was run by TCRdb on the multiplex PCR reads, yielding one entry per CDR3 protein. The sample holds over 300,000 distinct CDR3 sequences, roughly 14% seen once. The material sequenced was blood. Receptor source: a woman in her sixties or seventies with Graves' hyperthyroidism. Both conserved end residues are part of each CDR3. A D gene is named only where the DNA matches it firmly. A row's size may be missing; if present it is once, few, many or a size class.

cdr3_nt: TGCGCCAGCAGCAGGACAGGGGACAACGAGCAGTACTTC
cdr3_aa: CASSRTGDNEQYF
d_call: TRBD1
v_call: TRBV5-1
j_call: TRBJ2-7
clone_size: many
cdr3_length: 13

cdr3_nt: TGTGCCAGCAGCTCAACCGGGACAGGGGACCAAGAGACCCAGTACTTC
cdr3_aa: CASSSTGTGDQETQYF
d_call: TRBD1
v_call: TRBV7-9
j_call: TRBJ2-5
clone_size: many
cdr3_length: 16

cdr3_nt: TGTGCCAGCAGATACTCTAGCGGGAGGGCCTACGAGCAGTACTTC
cdr3_aa: CASRYSSGRAYEQYF
d_call: TRBD2
v_call: TRBV28
j_call: TRBJ2-7
clone_size: many
cdr3_length: 15

cdr3_nt: TGTGCCAGCAGTTTATCTGGGACAGGGGGCGTCGAGCAGTACTTC
cdr3_aa: CASSLSGTGGVEQYF
d_call: TRBD1
v_call: TRBV28
j_call: TRBJ2-7
clone_size: .
cdr3_length: 15

cdr3_nt: TGTGCCAGCATCCCCGGGTCGGGGTACAATGAGCAGTTCTTC
cdr3_aa: CASIPGSGYNEQFF
d_call: .
v_call: TRBV27
j_call: TRBJ2-1
clone_size: many
cdr3_length: 14

cdr3_nt: TGTGCCAGCAGCTTATTCTCGGGACTCACAGATACGCAGTATTTT
cdr3_aa: CASSLFSGLTDTQYF
d_call: .
v_call: TRBV11-3
j_call: TRBJ2-3
clone_size: many
cdr3_length: 15

cdr3_nt: TGCAGTGCTAGAGATTCTCGGCTAGCGGGAGAGCAGTTCTTC
cdr3_aa: CSARDSRLAGEQFF
d_call: TRBD2
v_call: TRBV20-1
j_call: TRBJ2-1
clone_size: .
cdr3_length: 14

cdr3_nt: TGTGCCAGCATCCAGGGTGGCACTAGCGGGAGTTTCAATGAGCAGTTCTTC
cdr3_aa: CASIQGGTSGSFNEQFF
d_call: TRBD2
v_call: TRBV27
j_call: TRBJ2-1
clone_size: many
cdr3_length: 17

cdr3_nt: TGTGCCAGCCGGACGGATTGGGGAAACACCATATATTTT
cdr3_aa: CASRTDWGNTIYF
d_call: .
v_call: TRBV7-8
j_call: TRBJ1-3
clone_size: .
cdr3_length: 13

cdr3_nt: TGTGCCAGCTCACCAGGAGTGGCATACAATGAGCAGTTCTTC
cdr3_aa: CASSPGVAYNEQFF
d_call: .
v_call: TRBV18
j_call: TRBJ2-1
clone_size: many
cdr3_length: 14

cdr3_nt: TGTGCCAGCAGTGAAGTTGGCTCCTATGGCTACACCTTC
cdr3_aa: CASSEVGSYGYTF
d_call: .
v_call: TRBV2
j_call: TRBJ1-2
clone_size: many
cdr3_length: 13

cdr3_nt: TGTGCCAGCAGCCAAAGCCGGGACACAGCCGGAGAGACCCAGTACTTC
cdr3_aa: CASSQSRDTAGETQYF
d_call: .
v_call: TRBV4-2
j_call: TRBJ2-5
clone_size: many
cdr3_length: 16

cdr3_nt: TGCAGTGCTGGAGGGAGACTAGCCAAAAACATTCAGTACTTC
cdr3_aa: CSAGGRLAKNIQYF
d_call: .
v_call: TRBV20-1
j_call: TRBJ2-4
clone_size: many
cdr3_length: 14

cdr3_nt: TGTGCCAGCTCAAGACAGGGGAGGAACACTGAAGCTTTCTTT
cdr3_aa: CASSRQGRNTEAFF
d_call: TRBD1
v_call: TRBV18
j_call: TRBJ1-1
clone_size: many
cdr3_length: 14

cdr3_nt: TGTGCCAGCAGACGTTCAGCGCCGGGACTAGTTCCCGGGGAGCTGTTTTTT
cdr3_aa: CASRRSAPGLVPGELFF
d_call: TRBD2
v_call: TRBV6-1
j_call: TRBJ2-2
clone_size: .
cdr3_length: 17

cdr3_nt: TGTGCCAGCAGATCCGGGACAGACGAGCAGTACTTC
cdr3_aa: CASRSGTDEQYF
d_call: TRBD1
v_call: TRBV27
j_call: TRBJ2-7
clone_size: many
cdr3_length: 12

cdr3_nt: TGCAGCGCCGGGACAGGAACGAACACTGAAGCTTTCTTT
cdr3_aa: CSAGTGTNTEAFF
d_call: TRBD1
v_call: TRBV29-1
j_call: TRBJ1-1
clone_size: .
cdr3_length: 13

cdr3_nt: TGTGCCAGCTCACCACAGGACAGGGGGCACACCGGGGAGCTGTTTTTT
cdr3_aa: CASSPQDRGHTGELFF
d_call: TRBD1
v_call: TRBV18
j_call: TRBJ2-2
clone_size: few
cdr3_length: 16

cdr3_nt: TGTGCCAGCAGCTTAGTAACTCGTGAGACCCAGTACTTC
cdr3_aa: CASSLVTRETQYF
d_call: .
v_call: TRBV11-2
j_call: TRBJ2-5
clone_size: many
cdr3_length: 13

cdr3_nt: TGCAGTGCTCCCCGTGGAGCGAACTACGAGCAGTACTTC
cdr3_aa: CSAPRGANYEQYF
d_call: .
v_call: TRBV20-1
j_call: TRBJ2-7
clone_size: .
cdr3_length: 13

cdr3_nt: TGTGCCAGCAGTTACTTGGACAGGGTCCCCTACAATGAGCAGTTCTTC
cdr3_aa: CASSYLDRVPYNEQFF
d_call: TRBD1
v_call: TRBV6-5
j_call: TRBJ2-1
clone_size: many
cdr3_length: 16

cdr3_nt: TGTGCCAGCAGCTTTCAGGGGGCTGAGACCCAGTACTTC
cdr3_aa: CASSFQGAETQYF
d_call: TRBD1
v_call: TRBV7-9
j_call: TRBJ2-5
clone_size: many
cdr3_length: 13

cdr3_nt: TGTGCCAGCAGTAAAACAGGGGGTGCCCAAGAGACCCAGTACTTC
cdr3_aa: CASSKTGGAQETQYF
d_call: TRBD1
v_call: TRBV28
j_call: TRBJ2-5
clone_size: .
cdr3_length: 15

cdr3_nt: TGCGCCAGCAGTGAGAGCGGGAGGGATGAGCAGTTCTTC
cdr3_aa: CASSESGRDEQFF
d_call: TRBD2
v_call: TRBV10-1
j_call: TRBJ2-1
clone_size: .
cdr3_length: 13

cdr3_nt: TGCAGTGCTAGCCCCCCGGCAGGGGGGCCCGAGCAGTACTTC
cdr3_aa: CSASPPAGGPEQYF
d_call: .
v_call: TRBV20-1
j_call: TRBJ2-7
clone_size: .
cdr3_length: 14

cdr3_nt: TGTGCCAGTAGTATAGTGTCGGGACGGCAGTACTTC
cdr3_aa: CASSIVSGRQYF
d_call: .
v_call: TRBV19
j_call: TRBJ2-7
clone_size: few
cdr3_length: 12

cdr3_nt: TGTGCCAGCAGTTTACAAGCGTCCTACTCCTACAATGAGCAGTTCTTC
cdr3_aa: CASSLQASYSYNEQFF
d_call: .
v_call: TRBV12-3/TRBV12-4
j_call: TRBJ2-1
clone_size: .
cdr3_length: 16

cdr3_nt: TGCGCCAGCAGCGCAGGGTACACCGGGGAGCTGTTTTTT
cdr3_aa: CASSAGYTGELFF
d_call: .
v_call: TRBV10-2
j_call: TRBJ2-2
clone_size: .
cdr3_length: 13

cdr3_nt: TGTGCCAGCAGCCCTTGGAGGACAGGGGGCACAGATACGCAGTATTTT
cdr3_aa: CASSPWRTGGTDTQYF
d_call: TRBD1
v_call: TRBV9
j_call: TRBJ2-3
clone_size: few
cdr3_length: 16

cdr3_nt: TGTGCCAGCACCCGATGGCAGGGTGGTCTAGGAAACATTCAGTACTTC
cdr3_aa: CASTRWQGGLGNIQYF
d_call: .
v_call: TRBV7-9
j_call: TRBJ2-4
clone_size: many
cdr3_length: 16

cdr3_nt: TGTGCCAGTAGCCCAAGTAGCTATAGCAATCAGCCCCAGCATTTT
cdr3_aa: CASSPSSYSNQPQHF
d_call: .
v_call: TRBV19
j_call: TRBJ1-5
clone_size: once
cdr3_length: 15

cdr3_nt: TGTGCCAGCAGGGTCAGCGGGACCCTAGATACGCAGTATTTT
cdr3_aa: CASRVSGTLDTQYF
d_call: TRBD2
v_call: TRBV2
j_call: TRBJ2-3
clone_size: many
cdr3_length: 14

cdr3_nt: TGTGCCAGGGAACCCGGGTCTAGCGGGATTGAGACCCAGTACTTC
cdr3_aa: CAREPGSSGIETQYF
d_call: TRBD2
v_call: TRBV12-3/TRBV12-4
j_call: TRBJ2-5
clone_size: .
cdr3_length: 15

cdr3_nt: TGTGCCAGCAGTTTCCCACAGACAGGTGGGCCCCAGCATTTT
cdr3_aa: CASSFPQTGGPQHF
d_call: .
v_call: TRBV28
j_call: TRBJ1-5
clone_size: .
cdr3_length: 14

cdr3_nt: TGTGCCACGGCGGGAGGTCACCTCCCGGAGACCCAGTACTTC
cdr3_aa: CATAGGHLPETQYF
d_call: TRBD2
v_call: TRBV24-1
j_call: TRBJ2-5
clone_size: many
cdr3_length: 14

cdr3_nt: TGTGCCAGTAGTATCCTTGGAGCAGGAGGGGTTCAGCCCCAGCATTTT
cdr3_aa: CASSILGAGGVQPQHF
d_call: .
v_call: TRBV19
j_call: TRBJ1-5
clone_size: many
cdr3_length: 16

cdr3_nt: TGTGCCAGCAGTGACACCAGCACAGATACGCAGTATTTT
cdr3_aa: CASSDTSTDTQYF
d_call: .
v_call: TRBV2
j_call: TRBJ2-3
clone_size: many
cdr3_length: 13

cdr3_nt: TGTGCCAGCAGCACCTATAGGTCTCGAGGATCTAACTATGGCTACACCTTC
cdr3_aa: CASSTYRSRGSNYGYTF
d_call: .
v_call: TRBV7-9
j_call: TRBJ1-2
clone_size: many
cdr3_length: 17

cdr3_nt: TGTGCCAGCAGTCCTCGGGGGGGCGGTAGCGGGCCAGAGACCCAGTACTTC
cdr3_aa: CASSPRGGGSGPETQYF
d_call: TRBD2
v_call: TRBV12-3/TRBV12-4
j_call: TRBJ2-5
clone_size: many
cdr3_length: 17

cdr3_nt: TGTGCCTGGAGTACGGGGGAGGCCTATTCACCCCTCCACTTT
cdr3_aa: CAWSTGEAYSPLHF
d_call: .
v_call: TRBV30
j_call: TRBJ1-6
clone_size: few
cdr3_length: 14

cdr3_nt: TGTGCCAGTCCTGATAGCGGGAGGGCCGGCTCCTACAATGAGCAGTTCTTC
cdr3_aa: CASPDSGRAGSYNEQFF
d_call: TRBD2
v_call: TRBV2
j_call: TRBJ2-1
clone_size: many
cdr3_length: 17

cdr3_nt: TGTGCCAGTAGTATCGGTACGGGGTGGGACTATGGCTACACCTTC
cdr3_aa: CASSIGTGWDYGYTF
d_call: .
v_call: TRBV19
j_call: TRBJ1-2
clone_size: many
cdr3_length: 15

cdr3_nt: TGTGCCAGTAGTACTAGGACAGGGAAGAACGAGCAGTACTTC
cdr3_aa: CASSTRTGKNEQYF
d_call: TRBD1
v_call: TRBV19
j_call: TRBJ2-7
clone_size: .
cdr3_length: 14

cdr3_nt: TGTGCCAGCAGCGTTAGCGGGACGGTACCAGATACGCAGTATTTT
cdr3_aa: CASSVSGTVPDTQYF
d_call: TRBD2
v_call: TRBV7-9
j_call: TRBJ2-3
clone_size: many
cdr3_length: 15

cdr3_nt: TGTGCCAGCAGCTTGTTTCGGACCTCCCCAAGCGAGCAGTACTTC
cdr3_aa: CASSLFRTSPSEQYF
d_call: .
v_call: TRBV5-6
j_call: TRBJ2-7
clone_size: many
cdr3_length: 15

cdr3_nt: TGTGCCAGCAGTGGCGATGGAGGGGGCTCTGGGGCCAACGTCCTGACTTTC
cdr3_aa: CASSGDGGGSGANVLTF
d_call: .
v_call: TRBV2
j_call: TRBJ2-6
clone_size: .
cdr3_length: 17

cdr3_nt: TGTGCCAGTAGTATCTACCGGTTCCATGGGGGTAACTATGGCTACACCTTC
cdr3_aa: CASSIYRFHGGNYGYTF
d_call: .
v_call: TRBV19
j_call: TRBJ1-2
clone_size: .
cdr3_length: 17

cdr3_nt: TGTGCCAGCAGCCGACAGGGCGAAGGGCCCCAGCATTTT
cdr3_aa: CASSRQGEGPQHF
d_call: TRBD1
v_call: TRBV7-2
j_call: TRBJ1-5
clone_size: many
cdr3_length: 13

cdr3_nt: TGCAGTGGTAAGAAGCCCGGGTTCAGCTCCTACAATGAGCAGTTCTTC
cdr3_aa: CSGKKPGFSSYNEQFF
d_call: .
v_call: TRBV20-1
j_call: TRBJ2-1
clone_size: .
cdr3_length: 16

cdr3_nt: TGTGCCAGCACCGGACCGGGTAGCTTAGGCTATACCTTC
cdr3_aa: CASTGPGSLGYTF
d_call: .
v_call: TRBV6-1
j_call: TRBJ1-2
clone_size: .
cdr3_length: 13